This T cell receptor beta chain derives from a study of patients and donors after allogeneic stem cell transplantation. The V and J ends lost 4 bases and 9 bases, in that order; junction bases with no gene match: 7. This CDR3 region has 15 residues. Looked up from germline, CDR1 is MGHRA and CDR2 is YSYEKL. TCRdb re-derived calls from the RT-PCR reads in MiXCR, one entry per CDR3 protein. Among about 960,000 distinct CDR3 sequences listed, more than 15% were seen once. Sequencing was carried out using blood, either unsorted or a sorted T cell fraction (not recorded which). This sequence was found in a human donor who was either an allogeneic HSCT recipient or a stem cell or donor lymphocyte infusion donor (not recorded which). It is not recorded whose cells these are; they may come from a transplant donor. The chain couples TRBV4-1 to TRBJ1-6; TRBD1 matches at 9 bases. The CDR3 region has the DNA TGCGCCAGCAGCCCCATAGACAGGGGGGTTTCACCCCTCCACTTT. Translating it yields CASSPIDRGVSPLHF.